Shown below are 6 T cell receptor beta chains from a single sample sequenced in a study of beta chain features in type 1 diabetes. Study findings and constraints: TCRB CDR3s were moderately but significantly shorter in Type 1 diabetes patients in all four CD4+ subsets.

The sequenced template was cDNA made from the entire isolated RNA. The repertoire was sequenced with immunoSEQ multiplex PCR; TCRdb's copy has only in-frame clones and lacks some. The sample yields about 340,000 clones, roughly 14% seen once. The antigens these receptors bind are not known. Sequencing input: naive CD4+ T cells from blood. All receptors derive from a woman aged 18-30 years with type 1 diabetes.

CDR3 DNA sequence: TGTGCCAGCAGACCCAAGACAGGGGGTAGCGGCTATGGCTACACCTTC. Its protein is CASRPKTGGSGYGYTF. This chain links TRBV28 with TRBJ1-2; 9 bases are shared with TRBD1. This CDR3 spans 16 amino acids. V was pared by 6 bases and J by 4 bases, with 12 bases of the junction left unmatched. CDR1 MDHEN and CDR2 SYDVKM come from the germline V gene.

This clone was counted a few times. The J gene is TRBJ2-1, the V gene TRBV6-6; 8 nucleotides agree with TRBD2. J was trimmed by 3 bases and V by 7 bases; bases with no gene match: 5. Germline assignment: CDR1 MNHNY and CDR2 SVGAGI (reference sequence). The CDR3 consists of 14 residues. CDR3: CASMLAGGYNEQFF. The DNA of the CDR3 is TGTGCCAGCATGCTGGCGGGAGGCTACAATGAGCAGTTCTTC.

The table lists this clone with a few counts. The gene calls are TRBV7-9 and TRBJ1-2, with TRBD1 as a possible D gene (5 bases). The CDR3 extends over 15 amino acids. V lost 3 bases and J lost 8, with 19 bases in between. Germline V gene data show CDR1 as SEHNR and CDR2 as FQNEAQ (reference sequence). CDR3 DNA: TGTGCCAGCAGCTTCACCAGGGCCGGGCTCGGGGGCTACACCTTC. This encodes CASSFTRAGLGGYTF.

This clone came up once. The rearrangement uses TRBV27 and TRBJ1-5; D remains unclear. Trimming removed 6 bases at V and 4 bases at J, with 10 bases between. There are 13 residues in the CDR3. Germline V lookup: CDR1 MNHEY, CDR2 SMNVEV (reference sequence). The CDR3 here is CASSFDGNQPQHF. As DNA, the CDR3 is TGTGCCAGCAGCTTCGACGGGAATCAGCCCCAGCATTTT.

CDR3 nucleotides: TGTGCCTGGATGCCTGGAGGGGGCGCCTACAATGAGCAGTTCTTC. This codes for CAWMPGGGAYNEQFF. This chain uses TRBV30 with TRBJ2-1, with D possibly matching TRBD1 (7 bases). In germline, CDR1 is GTSNPN, CDR2 SVGIG (reference sequence). Between the trimmed V and J ends, which lost 4 bases and 2 bases, there was a span of 15 bases. This CDR3 region has 15 residues.

This clone showed up just a few times. The J gene is TRBJ2-4, the V gene TRBV7-2; D is perhaps TRBD1 (5 bases). The CDR3 extends over 14 amino acids. Trimming shortened V by 5 bases and J by 0 bases, and 8 bases separated the two germline ends. Germline V gene sequence: CDR1 SGHTA, CDR2 FQGNSA. CDR3 in amino acids: CASSQGLAKNIQYF. CDR3 nucleotide sequence: TGTGCCAGCAGCCAGGGCTTAGCCAAAAACATTCAGTACTTC.